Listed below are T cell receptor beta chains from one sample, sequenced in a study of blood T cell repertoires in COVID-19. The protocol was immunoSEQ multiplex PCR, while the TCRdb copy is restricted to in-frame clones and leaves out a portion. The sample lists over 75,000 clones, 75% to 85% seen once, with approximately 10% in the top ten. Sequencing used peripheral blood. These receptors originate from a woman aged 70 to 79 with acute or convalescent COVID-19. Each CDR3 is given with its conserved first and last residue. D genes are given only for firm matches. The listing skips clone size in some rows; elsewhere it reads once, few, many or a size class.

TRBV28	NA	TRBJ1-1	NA	TGTGCCAGCTTTCGCTGGGGAGGGAACACTGAAGCTTTCTTT	CASFRWGGNTEAFF
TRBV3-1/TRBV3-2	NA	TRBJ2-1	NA	TGTGCCAGCAGCCAAGTTCGGGCTAGCCGGGGGAATGAGCAGTTCTTC	CASSQVRASRGNEQFF
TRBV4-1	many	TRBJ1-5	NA	TGCGCCAGCAGCCAAGATCCCGCGGGGAATCAGCCCCAGCATTTT	CASSQDPAGNQPQHF
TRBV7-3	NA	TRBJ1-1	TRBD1	TGTGCCAGCAGCGAACAGGGGGCTAGGACTGAAGCTTTCTTT	CASSEQGARTEAFF
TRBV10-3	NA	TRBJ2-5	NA	TGTGCCATCAGTTCTTGGGGGCGCGGGCAAGAGACCCAGTACTTC	CAISSWGRGQETQYF
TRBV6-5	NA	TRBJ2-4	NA	TGTGCCAGCAGTTACGAGCACATTCAGTACTTC	CASSYEHIQYF
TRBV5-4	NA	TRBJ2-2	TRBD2	TGTGCCAGCAGTCCGGGACTAGCGGGACACACCGGGGAGCTGTTTTTT	CASSPGLAGHTGELFF
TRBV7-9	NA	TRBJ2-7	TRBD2	TGTGCCAGCAGTACTAGCGGCCTGGCCTACGAGCAGTACTTC	CASSTSGLAYEQYF
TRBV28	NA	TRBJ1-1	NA	TGTGCCAGCAGTTTATTATCCGGGGGTAAAGACACTGAAGCTTTCTTT	CASSLLSGGKDTEAFF
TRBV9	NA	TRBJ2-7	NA	TGTGCCAGCAGCGTATCAGGGTCCATCACCTACGAGCAGTACTTC	CASSVSGSITYEQYF
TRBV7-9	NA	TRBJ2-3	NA	TGTGCCAGCAGCTTAGTTCTCGCAGATACGCAGTATTTT	CASSLVLADTQYF
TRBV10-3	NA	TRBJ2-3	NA	TGTGCCATCAGTGAACTACATAGCACAGATACGCAGTATTTT	CAISELHSTDTQYF
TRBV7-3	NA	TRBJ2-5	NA	TGTGCCAGCAGCTTAATAGGGGAGGTGGAGACCCAGTACTTC	CASSLIGEVETQYF
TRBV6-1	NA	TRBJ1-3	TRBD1	TGTGCCAGCAGTGAATTAGGGACAGCTGGAAACACCATATATTTT	CASSELGTAGNTIYF
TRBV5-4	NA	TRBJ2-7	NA	TGTGCCAGCAGCCCCCTCGGGAGACCCTACGAGCAGTACTTC	CASSPLGRPYEQYF
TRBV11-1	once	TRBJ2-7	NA	TGTGCCAGCAGCTTAGGGGCGGGATACGAGCAGTACTTC	CASSLGAGYEQYF
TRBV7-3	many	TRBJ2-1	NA	TGTGCCAGCAGCCCCACCCAGGGGGGCGGCAATGAGCAGTTCTTC	CASSPTQGGGNEQFF